The sequence of this TCR beta chain was determined in a study of T-cell reconstitution after alpha-beta-depleted transplantation in children. Whole-study results and caveats: Roughly two months post-transplant, alpha-beta T cells reportedly originated from several hundred graft clones that had expanded. For some patients, TCRbeta diversity was high at day 60 because of recipient T cells and thymic progenitors that survived.

TCRbeta library construction was performed incorporating unique molecular identifiers. A single record per CDR3 protein comes from TCRdb applying MiXCR to the PCR reads. This table has more than 200,000 distinct CDR3 sequences, 20% to 30% appearing once. This clonotype has a count of ten or more. Its antigen is currently unknown. Trimming left V 3 bases short and J 3 bases short, with 12 bases between. The germline V gene encodes CDR1 LGHNA and CDR2 YSLEER. The CDR3 runs 15 residues. This sample comprised PBMCs, mostly from graft donor cells, obtained 360 days after TCRalphabeta/CD19-depleted stem cell transplant. The TCR sequence derives from a female patient aged 2-10 years who had a stem cell transplant for congenital amegakaryocytic thrombocytopenia, so the T cells may come from the graft donor. The chain combines TRBV4-3 with TRBJ1-5; no clear D gene. CDR3 nucleotides: TGCGCCAGCAGCCACCCCCGGGGAATCAATCAGCCCCAGCATTTT. As protein: CASSHPRGINQPQHF.